The source of this T cell receptor beta chain is a study of low-dose radiotherapy and immunotherapy resistance in tumors. At the level of the study: The fractionation for Cohort 1 was 0.5 Gy per fraction every 2 weeks, totaling 6.5 Gy. It was 1 Gy per fraction every two weeks that Cohort 2 received, adding up to 13 Gy over 26 weeks.

Primers used for first-strand cDNA, a TRAV- and TRBV-specific set, covered both alpha and beta chains. With a V-primer adapter and a constant-region primer, TCRs were amplified for roughly 21 PCR cycles. TCRdb passed the reads through MiXCR, listing each CDR3 protein once. The data show 80,000 to 95,000 distinct CDR3 sequences, with more than 8.5% seen just once and around 0.96% held by the top ten. This clonotype was detected many times. V was pared by 3 bases and J by 4 bases, with 7 bases between. In germline, CDR1 is KGHSH, CDR2 LQKENI. The CDR3 covers 13 residues. Time point here: before trial treatment.

The sample was PBMCs, taken before treatment. The receptor's source is a male donor with prostate cancer. The chain combines TRBV18 with TRBJ1-5; unclear D gene. CDR3 bases: TGTGCCAGCTCACCTTGGGGAAATCAGCCCCAGCATTTT. This translates into CASSPWGNQPQHF.